The 12 T cell receptor beta chains reported below all come from one sample, sequenced in a study of PD-L1 blockade in urothelial cancer. Assay: immunoSEQ multiplex PCR; the TCRdb copy retains only in-frame clones and omits some. Of approximately 47,000 clones detected, 80% to 85% appear once; the ten largest clones hold roughly 1.8%. Documented time point: pretreatment peripheral blood. The source was PBMCs, collected around atezolizumab (anti-PD-L1) treatment. Receptors were obtained from a man in his fifties or sixties with urothelial cancer.

The chain recombines TRBV10-3 with TRBJ2-3; 14 nucleotides agree with TRBD2. Trimming removed 5 bases from V and 3 bases from J; junction bases left unmatched: 10. Germline V gives CDR1 ENHRY, CDR2 SYGVKD. The CDR3 covers 18 residues. CDR3 sequence: CAISSPRLAGGLTDTQYF. CDR3 coding DNA: TGTGCCATCAGTTCCCCACGACTAGCGGGGGGGTTAACAGATACGCAGTATTTT.

J is TRBJ1-3 and V is TRBV18; D is possibly TRBD1 (6 bases). CDR3 length: 16 amino acids. Trimming shortened V by 2 bases and J by 0 bases, and 11 bases separated the two germline ends. Looked up from germline, CDR1 is KGHSH and CDR2 is LQKENI. The CDR3 is CASSPTTGTSGNTIYF. The CDR3 DNA is TGTGCCAGCTCACCAACGACAGGAACCTCTGGAAACACCATATATTTT.

This clone appeared a few times. The V call is TRBV7-2, the J call TRBJ2-3; TRBD2 matches 15 bases. CDR3 size: 17 residues. CDR1 is SGHTA, CDR2 FQGNSA, per germline. V gave up 3 bases and J gave up 6 bases; unmatched junction bases: 7. CDR3 protein: CASSFWTSGGGRDTQYF. The CDR3 region has the DNA TGTGCCAGCAGCTTCTGGACTAGCGGGGGGGGTAGGGATACGCAGTATTTT.

The V gene is TRBV18, the J gene TRBJ2-5, with TRBD1 identical over 7 bases. Germline V gives CDR1 KGHSH, CDR2 LQKENI. The V gene end was trimmed by 4 bases and the J gene end by 2 bases; junction bases not matched to a gene: 7. The CDR3 is 15 residues long. The CDR3, as DNA: TGTGCCAGCTCACGGCGTCAGGGGGTACAAGAGACCCAGTACTTC. Amino acids: CASSRRQGVQETQYF.

The chain couples TRBV5-1 to TRBJ1-1, with D tentatively TRBD1 (5 bases). The V gene lost 2 bases and the J gene lost 5 bases, with 10 bases spanning the gap. This CDR3 has 13 amino acids. Per germline, CDR1 SGHRS and CDR2 YFSETQ. The CDR3 nucleotides are TGCGCCAGCAGCTTATGGGGGGGAACTGAAGCTTTCTTT. It is translated as CASSLWGGTEAFF.

The chain links TRBV7-8 to TRBJ1-5; TRBD1 agrees at 11 bases. Trimming removed 4 bases from V and 7 bases from J; junction bases left unmatched: 9. Germline-derived CDR1 and CDR2 are SGHVS and FQNEAQ. The CDR3 covers 16 residues. As DNA, the CDR3 is TGTGCCAGCAGCTCTCACGGACAGGGGGCAGGGCAGCCCCAGCATTTT. This gives the protein CASSSHGQGAGQPQHF. The complete variable domain, with remaining parts taken from reference TRBV7-8 and TRBJ1-5, reads GAGVSQSPRYKVAKRGQDVALRCDPISGHVSLFWYQQALGQGPEFLTYFQNEAQLDKSGLPSDRFFAERPEGSVSTLKIQRTQQEDSAVYLCASSSHGQGAGQPQHFGDGTRLSIL.

The chain employs TRBV5-1 and TRBJ1-5, with TRBD1 as a possible D gene (6 bases). The V end was cut by 1 base, the J end by 5 bases, with 13 bases between. The V gene's germline CDR1 is SGHRS and CDR2 YFSETQ. The CDR3 has 15 amino acids. CDR3 nucleotides: TGCGCCAGCAGCTTGATTTCAGGGGCTCATCAGCCCCAGCATTTT. Translating gives CASSLISGAHQPQHF.

The sample holds one count of this clone. This sequence joins TRBV19 and TRBJ1-2; perhaps TRBD1 as D (5 bases). Trimming shortened V by 2 bases and J by 2 bases, and 9 bases separated the two germline ends. This CDR3 has 14 residues. Germline CDR1 and CDR2: LNHDA and SQIVND (reference sequence). The CDR3 region has the DNA TGTGCCAGTAGTATAACAGGACCAAACTATGGCTACACCTTC. It codes for CASSITGPNYGYTF.

This chain joins TRBV5-1 and TRBJ1-1; D is ambiguous. Germline CDR1 is SGHRS and CDR2 is YFSETQ. The CDR3 extends over 14 amino acids. Deletions cut 2 bases from V and 6 bases from J, with 14 bases between. The CDR3 nucleotides read TGCGCCAGCAGCTTCTCGGTCAATTCCCCTGAAGCTTTCTTT. As protein: CASSFSVNSPEAFF.

The chain links TRBV10-2 to TRBJ1-1, with a weak D call TRBD1 (5 bases). Germline V gives CDR1 WSHSY, CDR2 SAAADI. The CDR3 runs to 13 residues. Trimming took 4 bases from V and 5 from J, leaving 11 bases between them. In DNA form, the CDR3 reads TGCGCCAGCAGTGGGCAGGGCTCTACTGAAGCTTTCTTT. Translation: CASSGQGSTEAFF.

V usage is TRBV19 and J usage is TRBJ2-2, with 11 bases that match TRBD2. Germline V gene data show CDR1 as LNHDA and CDR2 as SQIVND (reference sequence). This CDR3 region has 17 residues. V lost 5 bases, J lost 1 base, and 6 bases stayed unmatched. Here the CDR3 DNA reads TGTGCCAGTAGTCCGACCCTAGCGGGGGGGAACACCGGGGAGCTGTTTTTT. Amino acids: CASSPTLAGGNTGELFF.

This sequence joins TRBV4-2 and TRBJ1-5; D is unresolved. The V and J ends lost 1 base and 2 bases respectively, with 12 bases between them. The V gene's germline CDR1 is LGHNA and CDR2 YNFKEQ. The CDR3 length is 16 residues. The CDR3 here is CASSQVGSSGNQPQHF. DNA of the CDR3: TGTGCCAGCAGCCAAGTAGGATCCAGCGGCAATCAGCCCCAGCATTTT.